Listed here are 7 T cell receptor beta chains from one sample, sequenced in a study of T cells in localized non-small cell lung cancer. The method was immunoSEQ multiplex PCR; TCRdb's version includes in-frame clones alone and lacks a portion of them. The sample includes around 130,000 clones, roughly nine tenths of them seen just once. This material consisted of peripheral blood, taken before any cancer treatment. The receptors derive from a female donor over 55 with stage I lung adenocarcinoma.

The chain couples TRBV6-1 to TRBJ2-7, with D hard to call. Trimming removed 2 bases at V and 2 bases at J, with 13 bases between. From germline, CDR1 is MNHNS and CDR2 SASEGT. The CDR3 covers 15 residues. CDR3 sequence reads: CASSEWLRPTYEQYF. The CDR3 DNA sequence: TGTGCCAGCAGTGAATGGCTTCGTCCGACCTACGAGCAGTACTTC.

In regard to this clone: The CDR3 does not close with the conserved phenylalanine or tryptophan, likely indicating a read error. Because the CDR3's place on the DNA is in doubt, the DNA is left out and the CDR3 is given as listed by TCRdb. The V and J genes are TRBV20-1 and TRBJ2-7; whether TRBD2, the table's D call, matches the DNA was not checked. The CDR3 extends over 11 residues, inclusive of both ends. Germline V gene sequence: CDR1 DFQATT, CDR2 SNEGSKA (reference sequence). The CDR3 protein is CSASSGTSGSL.

The chain has TRBV19 and TRBJ2-4; D gene unclear. The CDR3 runs to 17 residues. V lost 1 base and J lost 1, with 14 bases in between. Per the germline V gene, CDR1 is LNHDA and CDR2 is SQIVND (reference sequence). This CDR3 reads CASSIVGNLEAKNIQYF. In nucleotides, the CDR3 is TGTGCCAGTAGTATAGTGGGGAATCTGGAGGCCAAAAACATTCAGTACTTC.

The chain has TRBV5-6 and TRBJ2-3, with 9 bases fitting TRBD2. The CDR3 is 18 residues long. The V segment lost 3 bases and the J segment 6 bases; nucleotides outside the gene matches: 17. Germline V gene sequence: CDR1 SGHDT, CDR2 YYEEEE. In DNA, the CDR3 is TGTGCCAGCAGCTATAGAGTGGAGGTAGCGGGAGTGGCTGATACGCAGTATTTT. It is translated as CASSYRVEVAGVADTQYF. The whole variable domain, filled in from reference TRBV5-6 and TRBJ2-3, reads DAGVTQSPTHLIKTRGQQVTLRCSPKSGHDTVSWYQQALGQGPQFIFQYYEEEERQRGNFPDRFSGHQFPNYSSELNVNALLLGDSALYLCASSYRVEVAGVADTQYFGPGTRLTVL.

The chain joins TRBV30 to TRBJ2-5; maybe TRBD1 (6 bases). The germline V gene has CDR1 GTSNPN and CDR2 SVGIG (reference sequence). Trimming took 3 bases from V and 4 from J, leaving 12 bases between them. The length of the CDR3 is 13 residues. CDR3 region: CAWRGAGIETQYF. The CDR3 bases are TGTGCCTGGAGGGGGGCAGGAATAGAGACCCAGTACTTC.

There are a few counts of this clone. CDR3 bases: TGTGCCAGCACCTGGACAGCAAATCAGCCCCAGCATTTT. It encodes CASTWTANQPQHF. The chain uses TRBV6-1 and TRBJ1-5, with a possible D match to TRBD1 (6 bases). Trimming removed 7 bases from V and 4 bases from J, with 11 bases in between. This CDR3 comprises 13 residues. The V gene's germline CDR1 is MNHNS and CDR2 SASEGT.

In its sample, this clone was seen a few times. The rearrangement joins TRBV18 to TRBJ2-1; TRBD2 matches at 7 bases. The CDR3 runs to 15 residues. V was pared by 3 bases and J by 4 bases, with 6 bases of the junction left unmatched. The germline gives CDR1 KGHSH, CDR2 LQKENI. CDR3 DNA: TGTGCCAGCTCACCGGCTAGCGGACTATACAATGAGCAGTTCTTC. It translates to CASSPASGLYNEQFF.